These T cell receptor beta chains were read from a single sample in a study of neurological immune-mediated disorders. TCRdb recomputed calls from the 5' RACE reads with MiXCR, one row per CDR3 protein. The sample lists about 5,000 distinct CDR3 sequences, less than 25% occurring once. Sequencing used CD8+ T cells from blood. The receptors were gathered from a woman between 55 and 75 years old with HTLV-1-associated myelopathy (HAM/TSP). The CDR3 runs from the conserved cysteine through the conserved F or W. Size values are once, few and many counts, or a class for expanded clones, and some rows have none.

>TRBV11-2|.|TRBJ2-5
CASSLDPGLAGGHQETQYF
>TRBV15|.|TRBJ2-3
CATSSARTGSTDTQYF
>TRBV20-1|.|TRBJ2-2
CSARSTDTGELFF
>TRBV12-3/TRBV12-4|.|TRBJ1-2
CASSFQGAAYGYTF
>TRBV12-5|.|TRBJ1-5
CASGPRTGARNQPQHF
>TRBV5-1|.|TRBJ1-2
CASSLGQGRRYGYTF
>TRBV2|many|TRBJ2-1
CASSEPGLAGIDSRDEQFF
>TRBV9|medium-sized|TRBJ2-2
CASSVTGSTGELFF
>TRBV2|many|TRBJ2-1
CASSEAGRGDEQFF
>TRBV6-5|many|TRBJ1-1
CASSDPLGQAAFF
>TRBV12-3/TRBV12-4|many|TRBJ2-1
CASSLLAGGIYNEQFF
>TRBV7-8|medium-sized|TRBJ2-3
CASSLLQLSTDTQYF
>TRBV20-1|once|TRBJ1-2
CSADQEGSNYGYTF
>TRBV5-1|many|TRBJ2-5
CASSLPGQRKDQETQYF
>TRBV24-1|many|TRBJ2-1
CATSDGSVSSYNEQFF
>TRBV29-1|medium-sized|TRBJ1-2
CSVEDNVQALNYGYTF
>TRBV11-3|medium-sized|TRBJ2-1
CASSLDPLAGGYNEQFF
>TRBV19|.|TRBJ2-7
CASSSRYEQYF
>TRBV20-1|medium-sized|TRBJ1-1
CSARVRQGAFMNTEAFF
>TRBV5-1|.|TRBJ1-2
CASSLEGDGYTF
>TRBV7-6|.|TRBJ2-2
CASSLPGGAVTGELFF
>TRBV11-3|.|TRBJ2-5
CASRTLTGGGETQYF
>TRBV5-1|many|TRBJ2-7
CASSNPLEDEQYF
>TRBV7-6|many|TRBJ1-4
CASSLAGGAGQGEKLFF
>TRBV7-9|many|TRBJ2-1
CASSFWAQNPYNEQFF
>TRBV27|.|TRBJ2-1
CASSLRGPGEQFF
>TRBV5-1|.|TRBJ2-1
CASSSVGSGGSSYNEQFF
>TRBV29-1|many|TRBJ2-1
CSVLAGGYNEQFF
>TRBV5-1|many|TRBJ2-1
CASSLDGSGGSYNEQFF
>TRBV6-5|.|TRBJ2-7
CASSYSIGTGVYEQYF
>TRBV20-1|.|TRBJ1-5
CSAGGAQPQHF
>TRBV9|medium-sized|TRBJ2-1
CASSAYARDSSYNEQFF
>TRBV24-1|medium-sized|TRBJ2-3
CATSDSQGREYF
>TRBV7-6|many|TRBJ2-7
CASSLGSGGEQYF
>TRBV5-1|many|TRBJ2-7
CASSLIGYSYEQYF
>TRBV4-1|many|TRBJ1-1
CASSQQGPTEAFF
>TRBV7-9|large|TRBJ1-3
CASSSELWSGNTIYF
>TRBV2|medium-sized|TRBJ1-3
CASVSSGNTIYF
>TRBV3-1|.|TRBJ1-2
CASSHPGQGSNYGYIF
>TRBV27|many|TRBJ1-2
CASSPYRTAVYGYTF
>TRBV7-2|medium-sized|TRBJ2-7
CASSEGLAGTYEQYF
>TRBV6-5|many|TRBJ2-2
CASSYLDTGELFF
>TRBV20-1|many|TRBJ2-7
CSASAPYGIRDEQYF